The subject of this entry is one T cell receptor (beta chain). The sample belongs to a study of technical replicates of blood from several donors. V was cut by 4 bases and J by 2 bases, with 16 bases left in between. The CDR3 extends over 16 amino acids. Germline V gene lookup returns CDR1 MGHRA and CDR2 YSYEKL. Assay: immunoSEQ multiplex PCR; the TCRdb copy retains only in-frame clones and omits some. The sample holds about 88,000 clones; approximately 95% are singletons and the top ten take around 0.36%. This chain links TRBV4-1 with TRBJ2-3; perhaps TRBD2 as D (6 bases). The sequencing input was T cells isolated from PBMCs. The source of this sequence is a human donor in good health. In DNA, the CDR3 is TGCGCCAGCAGCCCACCTCCTAGCGCCTCCACAGATACGCAGTATTTT. Translating it yields CASSPPPSASTDTQYF.